The clone carrying this T cell receptor beta chain was counted between two and nine times. TCRdb's copy holds only in-frame clones and misses some; the assay was immunoSEQ multiplex PCR. Here the sample spans 700,000 or so clones, approximately 85% being singletons. The data were obtained in a study of shared T cell receptors in the human thymus. Germline V gene lookup returns CDR1 SGHAT and CDR2 FQNNGV. After removal of 5 bases from V and 7 bases from J, the junction contained 14 bases not matched to a gene. The CDR3 length is 17 residues. This sample was also put to use in a study of human thymus T cells. This second study says: Resections obtained during corrective heart surgery supplied the thymus tissue.

The chain links TRBV11-2 to TRBJ1-5; 10 nucleotides match TRBD1. The receptor was derived from a girl under three years old with a congenital heart defect. The sample consisted of thymocytes. The CDR3 nucleotides read TGTGCCAGCAGCAGCAAGACCGGGACAGGGGTCCAGCAGCCCCAGCATTTT. Its translation is CASSSKTGTGVQQPQHF.